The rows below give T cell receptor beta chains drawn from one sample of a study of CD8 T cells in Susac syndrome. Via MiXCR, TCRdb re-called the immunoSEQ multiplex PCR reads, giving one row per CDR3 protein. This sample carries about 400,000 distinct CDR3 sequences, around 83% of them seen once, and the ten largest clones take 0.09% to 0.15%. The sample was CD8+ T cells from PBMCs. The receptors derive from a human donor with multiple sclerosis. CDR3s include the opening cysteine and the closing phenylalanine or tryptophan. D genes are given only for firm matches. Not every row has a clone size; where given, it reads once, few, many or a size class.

CASSPGGTGGRLNTEAFF TGCGCCAGCAGCCCAGGAGGGACAGGAGGACGGCTGAACACTGAAGCCTTCTTT TRBJ1-1 TRBD1 NA TRBV4-1
CASSFGPGGYEQYF TGTGCCAGCAGTTTTGGCCCCGGCGGTTACGAGCAGTACTTC TRBJ2-7 NA few TRBV27
CASSSLAGEGNEQFF TGTGCCAGCAGTTCCCTAGCGGGAGAGGGCAATGAGCAGTTCTTC TRBJ2-1 TRBD2 NA TRBV12-3/TRBV12-4
CASSLWRSNTGELFF TGTGCCAGCAGCTTATGGAGGTCGAACACCGGGGAGCTGTTTTTT TRBJ2-2 NA NA TRBV11-2
CSVERLGDKYGYTF TGCAGCGTTGAACGGTTAGGGGATAAGTATGGCTACACCTTC TRBJ1-2 NA NA TRBV29-1
CASSLTKYYEQYF TGTGCCAGCAGTTTAACTAAATACTACGAGCAGTACTTC TRBJ2-7 NA NA TRBV27
CASSLSPPGTSGYEQYF TGTGCCAGCAGTTTATCTCCACCCGGGACTAGCGGGTACGAGCAGTACTTC TRBJ2-7 TRBD2 NA TRBV27
CASSNGLESPYEQYF TGCGCCAGCAGCAACGGACTGGAATCCCCCTACGAGCAGTACTTC TRBJ2-7 NA NA TRBV5-1
CASTFGQGGNSPLHF TGTGCCAGCACCTTCGGACAGGGCGGTAATTCACCCCTCCACTTT TRBJ1-6 TRBD1 NA TRBV6-5
CASSLAPTGIQYF TGTGCCAGCAGCCTAGCCCCGACAGGCATTCAGTACTTC TRBJ2-4 NA NA TRBV5-4
CASSQTGQFNQPQHF TGTGCCAGCAGCCAAACGGGACAGTTTAATCAGCCCCAGCATTTT TRBJ1-5 TRBD1 NA TRBV6-2/TRBV6-3
CASRSEREGPMETINEQFF TGTGCCAGCAGATCGGAGCGGGAGGGACCAATGGAGACTATTAATGAGCAGTTCTTC TRBJ2-1 TRBD2 NA TRBV6-1
CASSHVGINNEQFF TGCGCCAGCAGCCACGTCGGAATAAACAATGAGCAGTTCTTC TRBJ2-1 NA NA TRBV4-1
CAAQGGEKLFF TGTGCCGCTCAGGGAGGCGAAAAACTGTTTTTT TRBJ1-4 NA NA TRBV28
CASSLARDRSYEQYF TGTGCCAGCAGCTTAGCCCGGGACAGGAGCTACGAGCAGTACTTC TRBJ2-7 TRBD1 NA TRBV7-6
CASRGDPGNTIYF TGTGCCAGCAGGGGGGATCCTGGAAACACCATATATTTT TRBJ1-3 NA NA TRBV2
CASSLKHRGTVYGHTF TGCGCCAGCAGCCTAAAACACCGCGGGACAGTCTATGGCCACACCTTC TRBJ1-2 TRBD1 NA TRBV4-1
CSVYSTSTDTQYF TGCAGCGTTTACAGCACTAGCACAGATACGCAGTATTTT TRBJ2-3 NA few TRBV29-1
CASSQEGYNRAYEQYF TGTGCCAGCAGCCAAGAAGGCTACAATCGCGCCTACGAGCAGTACTTC TRBJ2-7 NA NA TRBV3-1
CASSQDLRTSGSREQYF TGTGCCAGCAGCCAAGATCTCAGGACTAGCGGGAGTCGGGAGCAGTACTTC TRBJ2-7 TRBD2 NA TRBV4-2
CASSANRGPSYEQYF TGTGCCAGCAGCGCCAACAGGGGACCCTCCTACGAGCAGTACTTC TRBJ2-7 TRBD1 NA TRBV9
CASSPRRVVGSTYEQYF TGTGCCAGCAGCCCCAGACGAGTGGTAGGATCGACCTACGAGCAGTACTTC TRBJ2-7 NA NA TRBV27
CASSLVGAWDNEQFF TGTGCCAGCAGCTTAGTGGGGGCATGGGACAATGAGCAGTTCTTC TRBJ2-1 NA NA TRBV13
CASSFLEPQETQYF TGTGCCAGCAGCTTCCTAGAACCCCAAGAGACCCAGTACTTC TRBJ2-5 NA NA TRBV7-9
CSVEETGAANEQFF TGCAGCGTCGAGGAGACAGGGGCTGCCAATGAGCAGTTCTTC TRBJ2-1 TRBD1 once TRBV29-1
CASSQVGRFTGELFF TGTGCCAGCAGCCAAGTGGGGCGTTTCACCGGGGAGCTGTTTTTT TRBJ2-2 NA NA TRBV14
CATSESDGPDTQYF TGTGCCACCAGTGAATCCGATGGCCCGGATACGCAGTATTTT TRBJ2-3 NA NA TRBV24-1
CSVEVGLAGVEQETQYF TGCAGCGTTGAAGTGGGGCTAGCGGGAGTTGAGCAAGAGACCCAGTACTTC TRBJ2-5 TRBD2 NA TRBV29-1
CSAGGTGEETQYF TGCAGCGCCGGGGGGACAGGGGAAGAGACCCAGTACTTC TRBJ2-5 TRBD1 NA TRBV29-1
CSARGTGAEAFF TGCAGTGCTAGAGGTACAGGGGCCGAAGCTTTCTTT TRBJ1-1 TRBD1 NA TRBV20-1
CASSLGGRANEQFF TGTGCCAGCAGTTTAGGCGGGAGGGCCAATGAGCAGTTCTTC TRBJ2-1 TRBD2 NA TRBV27
CASSQWGSPEQYF TGCGCCAGCAGCCAGTGGGGAAGCCCCGAGCAGTACTTC TRBJ2-7 NA once TRBV4-1
CASRDTGYPSYNEQFF TGTGCCAGCAGAGACACGGGCTACCCAAGTTACAATGAGCAGTTCTTC TRBJ2-1 NA NA TRBV28
CASSLELVQGFSLAGANVLTF TGTGCCAGCAGTTTAGAACTCGTACAGGGGTTTTCTTTAGCCGGGGCCAACGTCCTGACTTTC TRBJ2-6 TRBD1 NA TRBV28
CASFRGTEAFF TGTGCCAGCTTCAGGGGCACTGAAGCTTTCTTT TRBJ1-1 NA once TRBV2
CAISESPGVTNYGYTF TGTGCCATCAGTGAGTCGCCAGGGGTGACCAACTATGGCTACACCTTC TRBJ1-2 NA NA TRBV10-3
CASSREMVEAFF TGTGCCAGCAGCCGCGAAATGGTTGAAGCTTTCTTT TRBJ1-1 NA NA TRBV5-5
CAWNLGARNEQFF TGTGCCTGGAACTTGGGAGCCCGCAATGAGCAGTTCTTC TRBJ2-1 NA once TRBV30
CASSQEPAGVSYNEQFF TGCGCCAGCAGCCAAGAACCCGCGGGAGTGTCCTACAATGAGCAGTTCTTC TRBJ2-1 TRBD2 NA TRBV4-1
CASSQVTLVENYGYTF TGCGCCAGCAGCCAAGTCACCTTGGTAGAGAACTATGGCTACACCTTC TRBJ1-2 NA NA TRBV4-1
CAISETESTDTQYF TGTGCCATCAGTGAGACGGAGAGCACAGATACGCAGTATTTT TRBJ2-3 NA few TRBV10-3
CAWSVRGNSEQYF TGTGCCTGGAGTGTACGAGGGAATAGCGAGCAGTACTTC TRBJ2-7 NA NA TRBV30
CASSLSVGWAYEQYF TGTGCCAGCAGTTTATCGGTGGGTTGGGCCTACGAGCAGTACTTC TRBJ2-7 NA NA TRBV27
CASSDDPGTAKETQYF TGTGCCAGCAGCGATGACCCCGGGACAGCAAAAGAGACCCAGTACTTC TRBJ2-5 TRBD1 NA TRBV11-2
CASSYADGDGKLFF TGTGCCAGCAGTTACGCGGACGGGGACGGAAAACTGTTTTTT TRBJ1-4 NA NA TRBV6-1
CASSPESTGLNTEAFF TGTGCCAGCAGCCCCGAATCGACAGGTTTGAACACTGAAGCTTTCTTT TRBJ1-1 NA NA TRBV3-1
CASSYGTGQGKNIQYF TGTGCCAGCAGTTACGGCACGGGGCAGGGAAAAAACATTCAGTACTTC TRBJ2-4 NA once TRBV6-5
CASSSTGTGRRTPYGYTF TGTGCCAGCAGTTCGACCGGGACAGGGAGGAGAACTCCATATGGCTACACCTTC TRBJ1-2 TRBD1 once TRBV28
CASCGAPSGGYTF TGTGCCAGCTGCGGTGCGCCGTCGGGTGGCTACACCTTC TRBJ1-2 NA NA TRBV6-1
CAWSVQGLNQPQHF TGTGCCTGGAGTGTACAGGGATTAAATCAGCCCCAGCATTTT TRBJ1-5 NA NA TRBV30